This entry lists 3 T cell receptor beta chains sequenced from one sample in a study of blood T cell repertoires in COVID-19. The data were produced by immunoSEQ multiplex PCR, yet TCRdb's version contains in-frame clones alone and is incomplete. This repertoire shows some 21,000 clones, approximately 90% found once; its top ten account for about 4%. Material for sequencing was peripheral blood. Receptors were obtained from a man aged 45-65 years with active COVID-19.

The chain employs TRBV6-5 and TRBJ1-5, with D possibly TRBD1 on 6 matching bases. Germline CDR1 is MNHEY and CDR2 is SVGAGI. The ends were cut back, 6 bases at V and 1 base at J, with 10 bases in the middle. The CDR3 sequence is 14 residues long. CDR3 sequence (DNA): TGTGCCAGCAGCGGGACAATGAGCAATCAGCCCCAGCATTTT. It yields the protein CASSGTMSNQPQHF.

This clone was counted between two and nine times. Other DNA sequences within the sample encode an identical CDR3. The rearrangement uses TRBV7-9 and TRBJ1-2; 7 bases line up with TRBD1. Germline V lookup: CDR1 SEHNR, CDR2 FQNEAQ (reference sequence). Trimming removed 2 bases from V and 3 bases from J; junction bases left unmatched: 3. This CDR3 has 14 residues. The CDR3 DNA follows: TGTGCCAGCAGCTTAAACAGGGGCGACTATGGCTACACCTTC. Its protein is CASSLNRGDYGYTF.

CDR3: CASSQGTGFNEQFF. The CDR3 nucleotides are TGCGCCAGCAGCCAAGGGACAGGGTTCAATGAGCAGTTCTTC. This rearrangement joins TRBV4-3 to TRBJ2-1, with 8 positions matching TRBD1. Germline V gives CDR1 LGHNA, CDR2 YSLEER. The CDR3 runs 14 residues. The V and J ends lost 1 base and 6 bases, in that order; junction bases with no gene match: 2.